The subject of this entry is one T cell receptor (beta chain). Its antigen remains unidentified. These data originate in a study of PD-1 blockade in classical Hodgkin lymphoma. Looked up from germline, CDR1 is SGHAT and CDR2 is FQNNGV. V was pared by 0 bases and J by 1 base, with 5 bases between. This CDR3 has 14 amino acids. The data were produced by immunoSEQ multiplex PCR, yet TCRdb's version contains in-frame clones alone and is incomplete. The profile shows 21,000 or so clones, about 82% of them singletons. Study-level results: CD4+ TCR diversity, unlike CD8+, climbed significantly by C4D1. Reported findings placed baseline TCR diversity lower in newly diagnosed patients (compared with healthy donors). Complete responders matched newly diagnosed patients in baseline diversity.

All trial patients relapsed after autologous stem cell transplantation. Responses achieved at best were complete response, partial response or progressive disease. The TCR comes from a human donor with classical Hodgkin lymphoma. The chain is built from TRBV11-2 and TRBJ2-3, with unresolved D. This material consisted of peripheral blood mononuclear cells (PBMCs), taken before the second cycle of nivolumab. The CDR3 coding sequence is TGTGCCAGCAGCTTAGAGTCCGGCACAGATACGCAGTATTTT. Its protein product is CASSLESGTDTQYF.